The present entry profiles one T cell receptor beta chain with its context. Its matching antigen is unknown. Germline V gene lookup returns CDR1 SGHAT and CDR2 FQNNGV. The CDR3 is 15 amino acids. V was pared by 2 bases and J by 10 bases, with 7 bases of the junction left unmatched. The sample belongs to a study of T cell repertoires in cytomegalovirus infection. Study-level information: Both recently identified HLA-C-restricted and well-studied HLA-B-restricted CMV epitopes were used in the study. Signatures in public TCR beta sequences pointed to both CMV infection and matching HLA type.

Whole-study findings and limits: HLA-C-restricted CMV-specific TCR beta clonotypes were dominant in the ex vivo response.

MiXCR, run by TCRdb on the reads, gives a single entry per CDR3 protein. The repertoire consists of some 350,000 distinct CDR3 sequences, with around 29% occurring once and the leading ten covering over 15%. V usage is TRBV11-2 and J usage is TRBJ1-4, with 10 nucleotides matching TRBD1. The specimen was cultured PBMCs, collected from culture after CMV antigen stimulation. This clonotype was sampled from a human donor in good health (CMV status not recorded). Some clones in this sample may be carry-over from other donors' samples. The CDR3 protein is CASSLSGTGESKLFF. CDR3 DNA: TGTGCCAGCAGCTTATCCGGGACAGGGGAGTCAAAACTGTTTTTT.